This entry lists 22 T cell receptor beta chains sequenced from one sample in a study of blood T cells in healthy people across ages. With a J-beta primer mix and a sample-barcoded 5' primer, a second PCR ran about 7 to 12 cycles. TCRdb reprocessed the 5' RACE reads via MiXCR and lists one record per CDR3 protein. The sample yields 550,000 to 750,000 distinct CDR3 sequences, roughly 21% seen once. Sequencing used blood. These receptors were taken from a man aged 70-80 years in good health.

V usage is TRBV25-1 and J usage is TRBJ2-5; D might be TRBD1 (5 bases). The CDR3 runs 13 residues. Trimming took off 5 bases at V and 3 bases at J, with 10 bases between the two ends. From germline, CDR1 is MGHDK and CDR2 SYGVNS. Here the CDR3 DNA reads TGTGCCAGCAGTTGGGGCAGGAAAGAGACCCAGTACTTC. Residues: CASSWGRKETQYF.

This clonotype was found many times. This chain links TRBV10-3 with TRBJ1-3; tentative D call: TRBD1 (6 bases). The CDR3 runs to 13 residues. V was trimmed by 10 bases and J by 2 bases, leaving 12 bases between them. Germline CDR1 is ENHRY and CDR2 is SYGVKD. In nucleotides, the CDR3 is TGTGCCACTATGAGGGACACTGGAAACACCATATATTTT. It translates to CATMRDTGNTIYF.

The chain joins TRBV7-2 to TRBJ2-3, with TRBD2 matching over 7 bases. The CDR3 loop spans 15 amino acids. Germline loops: CDR1 SGHTA, CDR2 FQGNSA. After removal of 1 base from V and 4 bases from J, the junction contained 5 bases not matched to a gene. Written as DNA, the CDR3 is TGTGCCAGCAGCTTAGGGGGAGGGCTCCCAGATACGCAGTATTTT. This gives the protein CASSLGGGLPDTQYF.

V gene TRBV20-1 combines with J gene TRBJ1-6; 11 bases are shared with TRBD1. The V and J ends lost 5 bases and 1 base, in that order; junction bases with no gene match: 4. This CDR3 spans 16 amino acids. Germline V CDR1 and CDR2: DFQATT, SNEGSKA (reference sequence). The CDR3 DNA is TGCAGTGCTCGGACAGGGGGCGAATCCTATAATTCACCCCTCCACTTT. Translation gives CSARTGGESYNSPLHF.

This clonotype was observed a handful of times. V and J are TRBV4-1 and TRBJ1-2; D remains unclear. The CDR3 consists of 11 residues. CDR1 MGHRA and CDR2 YSYEKL come from the germline V gene. The germline V and J ends were trimmed by 0 bases and 10 bases, with 6 bases remaining between them. This CDR3 reads CASSQDLAYTF. The CDR3 nucleotides are TGCGCCAGCAGCCAAGACTTGGCCTACACCTTC.

The chain has TRBV29-1 and TRBJ2-7; D uncertain. The DNA matches TRBJ2-5 better at its end, which makes the J call doubtful. Germline CDR1 SQVTM, CDR2 ANQGSEA. This CDR3 spans 12 amino acids. The CDR3 DNA sequence: TGCAGCGTTGTGGCCCAGCAGTGGACCCAGTACTTC. This sequence encodes CSVVAQQWTQYF.

This CDR3 is CSVVPGASTDTQYF. DNA for the CDR3: TGCAGCGTTGTCCCCGGGGCTAGCACAGATACGCAGTATTTT. J is TRBJ2-3 and V is TRBV29-1, with D perhaps matching TRBD1 or TRBD2 (5 bases each). The CDR3 loop spans 14 amino acids. CDR1 and CDR2 from the germline V gene are SQVTM and ANQGSEA. With 4 bases removed from V and 0 bases from J, the gap between germline ends came to 11 bases.

This clonotype was picked up a small number of times. The rearrangement joins TRBV6-2 or TRBV6-3 to TRBJ1-1; D perhaps matches TRBD1 (6 bases). Germline CDR1 MNHEY, CDR2 SVGEGT. Trimming removed 7 bases from V and 0 bases from J, with 12 bases in between. This CDR3 has 14 residues. The DNA for the CDR3 is TGTGCCAGCATACCAGGGGTCATGAACACTGAAGCTTTCTTT. It specifies CASIPGVMNTEAFF.

This clonotype was counted a few times. J is TRBJ2-5 and V is TRBV5-1; no clear D gene. The CDR3 runs 15 residues. The V gene's germline CDR1 is SGHRS and CDR2 YFSETQ. Trimming took 0 bases from V and 4 from J, leaving 13 bases between them. DNA of the CDR3: TGCGCCAGCAGCTTGGGGAACCCCTTGGTAGAGACCCAGTACTTC. Translating it yields CASSLGNPLVETQYF.

This clonotype was counted many times. The chain uses TRBV4-1 and TRBJ2-1; D is unresolved. The germline V gene encodes CDR1 MGHRA and CDR2 YSYEKL. The CDR3 consists of 15 residues. Trimming cost V 4 bases and J 5 bases, with 15 bases left between them. CDR3 region: CASSPLFFNDNEQFF. The CDR3 DNA is TGCGCCAGCAGCCCGTTATTTTTTAACGACAATGAGCAGTTCTTC.

For the CDR3, the DNA is TGTGCCAGCAGCTTAAGACAAACCAGCAATCAGCCCCAGCATTTT. Residues: CASSLRQTSNQPQHF. This chain uses TRBV7-3 with TRBJ1-5; D gene unclear. This CDR3 is built from 15 residues. V dropped 1 base and J dropped 1 base, with 8 bases sitting between them. CDR1 and CDR2 from the germline V gene are SGHTA and FQGTGA. The whole variable domain, filled in from reference TRBV7-3 and TRBJ1-5, reads GAGVSQTPSNKVTEKGKYVELRCDPISGHTALYWYRQSLGQGPEFLIYFQGTGAADDSGLPNDRFFAVRPEGSVSTLKIQRTERGDSAVYLCASSLRQTSNQPQHFGDGTRLSIL.

This clonotype showed up just a few times. The V call is TRBV4-3, the J call TRBJ2-2, with D perhaps given as TRBD1 or TRBD2 (5 bases each). V was pared by 0 bases and J by 3 bases, with 11 bases between. Germline V gene lookup returns CDR1 LGHNA and CDR2 YSLEER. The CDR3 contains 16 residues. Here the CDR3 DNA reads TGCGCCAGCAGCCAAGAAACGGGGCCGGACACCGGGGAGCTGTTTTTT. It specifies CASSQETGPDTGELFF.

This clonotype was seen more than once but under ten times. The chain recombines TRBV7-3 with TRBJ2-7, with 8 bases that match TRBD2. CDR3 length equals 15 residues. V shed 5 bases, J shed 3 bases, and the junction held 9 bases outside the gene matches. Germline CDR1 SGHTA, CDR2 FQGTGA. CDR3 DNA: TGTGCCAGCAGCCTCTGGATAGCGGGGCTCTACGAGCAGTACTTC. Translating it yields CASSLWIAGLYEQYF. Full variable domain (missing parts from reference TRBV7-3 and TRBJ2-7): GAGVSQTPSNKVTEKGKYVELRCDPISGHTALYWYRQSLGQGPEFLIYFQGTGAADDSGLPNDRFFAVRPEGSVSTLKIQRTERGDSAVYLCASSLWIAGLYEQYFGPGTRLTVT.

There are a few counts of this clonotype. The V call is TRBV27, the J call TRBJ2-2; D is perhaps TRBD1 or TRBD2 (5 bases each). V shed 5 bases and J shed 2 bases, with 15 bases lying between them. Germline CDR1 MNHEY, CDR2 SMNVEV (reference sequence). This CDR3 region has 16 residues. The CDR3 nucleotides read TGTGCCAGCAGTGCGCCGGGACCCCTAAACACCGGGGAGCTGTTTTTT. Amino acid sequence: CASSAPGPLNTGELFF.

In this sample, this clonotype turned up a few times. The V and J genes are TRBV29-1 and TRBJ2-3; 9 bases match TRBD1. Looked up from germline, CDR1 is SQVTM and CDR2 is ANQGSEA. Trimming cost V 2 bases and J 4 bases; bases outside gene matches: 10. The CDR3 is made up of 16 amino acids. The CDR3: CSVEWGAGQGADTQYF. The CDR3 bases are TGCAGCGTTGAATGGGGGGCGGGACAGGGTGCAGATACGCAGTATTTT.

This clonotype has a count of ten or more. This chain links TRBV29-1 with TRBJ2-3, with 7 bases that match TRBD2. From germline, CDR1 is SQVTM and CDR2 ANQGSEA. The CDR3 has 14 amino acids. J was trimmed by 2 bases and V by 3 bases; bases with no gene match: 5. The CDR3 DNA reads TGCAGCGTTGATGGAGCGGGACCCACAGATACGCAGTATTTT. Protein product: CSVDGAGPTDTQYF.

This clonotype was seen many times. The gene calls are TRBV9 and TRBJ2-2, with D possibly being TRBD2 (6 bases). Trimming cost V 2 bases and J 6 bases, with 8 bases left between them. Germline lookup yields CDR1 SGDLS and CDR2 YYNGEE. This CDR3 has 13 residues. The CDR3 region is CASSVWGAGELFF. In DNA, the CDR3 is TGTGCCAGCAGCGTCTGGGGGGCCGGGGAGCTGTTTTTT.

This clonotype was seen a handful of times. This chain links TRBV7-2 with TRBJ2-5; TRBD2 aligns across 10 bases. Looked up from germline, CDR1 is SGHTA and CDR2 is FQGNSA. There are 16 residues in the CDR3. The trim removed 5 bases at V and 5 bases at J, leaving 11 bases unmatched. CDR3 DNA sequence: TGTGCCAGCAGCCTATCACTAGCGGGACTAAGGGAGACCCAGTACTTC. It is translated as CASSLSLAGLRETQYF. Full variable domain (outside the CDR3, taken from reference TRBV7-2 and TRBJ2-5): GAGVSQSPSNKVTEKGKDVELRCDPISGHTALYWYRQSLGQGLEFLIYFQGNSAPDKSGLPSDRFSAERTGGSVSTLTIQRTQQEDSAVYLCASSLSLAGLRETQYFGPGTRLLVL.

The V and J genes are TRBV9 and TRBJ1-1; D possibly corresponds to TRBD1 (5 bases). Trimming took 0 bases from V and 0 from J, leaving 9 bases between them. The CDR3 loop spans 15 amino acids. Germline CDR1 is SGDLS and CDR2 is YYNGEE. Here the CDR3 reads CASSVDPGLNTEAFF. The CDR3 DNA sequence: TGTGCCAGCAGCGTAGATCCAGGGCTGAACACTGAAGCTTTCTTT.

This clonotype was counted between two and nine times. The junction shows a germline mismatch at one end, possibly a read error. In DNA, the CDR3 is TGCGCCAGCAGCTTGTCAATCCGGGACAACCAAGAGACCCAGTATTTC. Translating it yields CASSLSIRDNQETQYF. This chain links TRBV5-1 with TRBJ2-5, with D possibly matching TRBD1 (6 bases). This CDR3 is built from 16 residues. Germline CDR1 and CDR2: SGHRS and YFSETQ.

This clonotype has ten or more counts. The chain employs TRBV20-1 and TRBJ2-1; 10 bases line up with TRBD2. J lost 0 bases, V lost 4 bases, and 6 bases had no gene match. Germline V CDR1 and CDR2: DFQATT, SNEGSKA (reference sequence). The CDR3 loop spans 16 amino acids. CDR3 bases: TGCAGTGCTACAGGACTAGCGGCAAGCTCCTACAATGAGCAGTTCTTC. It translates to CSATGLAASSYNEQFF.

The rearrangement joins TRBV5-1 to TRBJ1-1; 7 nucleotides align to TRBD1. The CDR3 totals 15 residues. The V segment lost 5 bases and the J segment 1 base; nucleotides outside the gene matches: 8. Germline assignment: CDR1 SGHRS and CDR2 YFSETQ. CDR3 coding DNA: TGCGCCAGCAGTCGCGAACAGGGGACGAACACTGAAGCTTTCTTT. It translates to CASSREQGTNTEAFF.